This TCR beta chain was sequenced in a study of glioma-infiltrating T cells. General study points: Tissue and blood shared very few CDR3 sequences. Tissue-blood divergence was below expectation in non-neoplastic patients, above in gliomas.

The CDR3 is made up of 15 amino acids. Trimming removed 3 bases at V and 5 bases at J, with 16 bases between. CDR1 SGHTA and CDR2 FQGNSA come from the germline V gene. TCR alpha and beta CDR3 regions were amplified from RNA using iRepertoire nested multiplex PCR. TCRdb re-called the multiplex PCR reads through MiXCR, storing one row per CDR3 protein. The sample lists approximately 100,000 distinct CDR3 sequences; 29% were seen once. This clonotype was picked up many times. Its specificity is not known. This clonotype was obtained from a human donor with low-grade glioma or glioblastoma, undergoing nonglioma brain surgery, or in good health (not recorded which). The material sequenced was glioma tissue, nonneoplastic brain tissue, or PBMCs (not recorded which). V is TRBV7-2 and J is TRBJ1-2; weak D call: TRBD1 (6 bases). The CDR3 loop is CASSLGAGAEYGYTF. DNA for the CDR3: TGTGCCAGCAGCTTGGGGGCAGGGGCGGAATATGGCTACACCTTC.